Below are 9 T cell receptor beta chains sequenced from a single sample in a study of blood T cell repertoires in COVID-19. Sequencing used immunoSEQ multiplex PCR; TCRdb keeps in-frame clones, though not all of them. This repertoire shows 250,000 or so clones, 80% to 90% found once; its top ten account for just over 2.5%. Input material: PBMCs or T cells enriched from blood (not recorded which). Receptors were obtained from a woman aged 25 to 39 with acute COVID-19.

The rearrangement links TRBV19 to TRBJ1-5; D gene uncertain. Germline CDR1 and CDR2: LNHDA and SQIVND (reference sequence). CDR3 length equals 14 residues. V dropped 0 bases and J dropped 1 base, with 4 bases sitting between them. CDR3 nucleotides: TGTGCCAGTAGTATAGATCAGAGCAATCAGCCCCAGCATTTT. This encodes CASSIDQSNQPQHF.

This clone showed up just once. This sequence joins TRBV24-1 and TRBJ1-5, with 8 bases identical to TRBD1. Germline assignment: CDR1 KGHDR and CDR2 SFDVKD. V gave up 5 bases and J gave up 3 bases; unmatched junction bases: 2. The CDR3 spans 14 residues. The CDR3 loop reads CATSGTGPNQPQHF. In DNA, the CDR3 is TGTGCCACCAGTGGGACAGGGCCCAATCAGCCCCAGCATTTT.

The gene calls are TRBV6-2 or TRBV6-3 and TRBJ1-4; unclear D gene. The CDR3 consists of 16 residues. V was clipped by 5 bases and J by 7 bases, with 20 bases between them. Germline CDR1 MNHEY, CDR2 SVGEGT. CDR3 nucleotides: TGTGCCAGCAGTACTCGTCGCGGGGAGATCTCTGAAAAACTGTTTTTT. This codes for CASSTRRGEISEKLFF.

V usage is TRBV3-1 (or the pseudogene TRBV3-2) and J usage is TRBJ1-2, with D hard to call. Germline-derived CDR1 and CDR2 are LGHDT and YNNKEL (reference sequence). The CDR3 has 14 amino acids. V lost 0 bases, J lost 4 bases, and 9 bases lay in between. The CDR3 sequence: CASSQDTRVYGYTF. In DNA, the CDR3 is TGTGCCAGCAGCCAAGATACGAGGGTCTATGGCTACACCTTC.

The chain combines TRBV6-5 with TRBJ2-3; 7 bases align to TRBD1. CDR3 length: 15 residues. Germline CDR1 is MNHEY and CDR2 is SVGAGI. Germline trimming cut 10 bases from V and 1 base from J; bases unmatched to any gene: 11. The CDR3 DNA reads TGTGCCACCCGCACATACAGGGGACGCACAGATACGCAGTATTTT. Residues: CATRTYRGRTDTQYF.

This chain joins TRBV5-5 and TRBJ2-2; a weak D match, TRBD1 (6 bases). This CDR3 contains 17 residues. Per the germline V gene, CDR1 is SGHKS and CDR2 is YYEKEE (reference sequence). With 4 bases removed from V and 0 bases from J, the gap between germline ends came to 16 bases. The CDR3 reads CASSQDSHIANTGELFF. The CDR3 DNA is TGTGCCAGCAGCCAGGACAGCCATATCGCGAACACCGGGGAGCTGTTTTTT.

The J gene is TRBJ1-2, the V gene TRBV19; TRBD1 aligns across 7 bases. Trimming removed 5 bases from V and 4 bases from J; junction bases left unmatched: 7. The CDR3 is 14 amino acids. Germline lookup yields CDR1 LNHDA and CDR2 SQIVND (reference sequence). CDR3 residues: CASSRDSAFYGYTF. The CDR3 coding sequence is TGTGCCAGTAGTCGGGACAGCGCTTTCTATGGCTACACCTTC.

This chain uses TRBV7-2 with TRBJ2-5; TRBD2 agrees at 8 bases. Germline-derived CDR1 and CDR2 are SGHTA and FQGNSA. This CDR3 has 15 residues. Trimming cost V 2 bases and J 4 bases; bases outside gene matches: 6. CDR3 nucleotides: TGTGCCAGCAGCTTATCACTAGCGGAGGGAGAGACCCAGTACTTC. Its translation: CASSLSLAEGETQYF.

V is TRBV5-4 and J is TRBJ2-2; D not resolved. This CDR3 contains 14 residues. The V and J ends lost 0 bases and 2 bases respectively, with 5 bases between them. Germline CDR1 and CDR2: SGHNT and YYREEE (reference sequence). CDR3 region: CASSLEHNTGELFF. In nucleotides, the CDR3 is TGTGCCAGCAGCTTGGAACATAACACCGGGGAGCTGTTTTTT.